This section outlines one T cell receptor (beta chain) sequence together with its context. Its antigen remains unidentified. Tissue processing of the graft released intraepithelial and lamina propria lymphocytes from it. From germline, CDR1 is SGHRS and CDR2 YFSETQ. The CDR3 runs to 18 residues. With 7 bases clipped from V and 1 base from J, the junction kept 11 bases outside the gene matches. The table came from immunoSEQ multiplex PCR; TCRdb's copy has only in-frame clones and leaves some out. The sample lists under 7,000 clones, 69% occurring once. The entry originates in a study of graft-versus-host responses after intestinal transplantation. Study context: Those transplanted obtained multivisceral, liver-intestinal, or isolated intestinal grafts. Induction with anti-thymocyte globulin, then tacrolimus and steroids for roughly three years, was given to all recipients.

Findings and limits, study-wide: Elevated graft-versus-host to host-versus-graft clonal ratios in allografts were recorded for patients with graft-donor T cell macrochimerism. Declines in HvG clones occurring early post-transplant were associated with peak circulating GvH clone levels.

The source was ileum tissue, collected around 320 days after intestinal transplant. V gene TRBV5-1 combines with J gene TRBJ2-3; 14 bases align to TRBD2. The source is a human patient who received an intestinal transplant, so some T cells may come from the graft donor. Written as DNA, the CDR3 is TGCGCCAGCCGGGAGGGGACTAGCGGGAGCAGGGGCACAGATACGCAGTATTTT. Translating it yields CASREGTSGSRGTDTQYF.